A single TCR beta chain is shown here with its context. This entry comes from a study of blood T cell repertoires in COVID-19. Per the original methods: Amplification from reference gene primers served as the basis for estimated nucleated cell counts. The data were produced by immunoSEQ multiplex PCR, yet TCRdb's version contains in-frame clones alone and is incomplete. D and trimming were read from the DNA, whereas the V and J calls and clone size are those reported in that table. The sample has a few hundred thousand clones; nearly 90% are singletons. Looked up from germline, CDR1 is SGHKS and CDR2 is YYEKEE (reference sequence). Trimming took off 4 bases at V and 4 bases at J, with 18 bases between the two ends. The CDR3 contains 17 residues.

The sequence was obtained from a young woman with acute COVID-19. The chain couples TRBV5-5 to TRBJ1-6; D not resolved. The sequencing input was PBMCs or T cells enriched from blood (not recorded which). The CDR3 bases are TGTGCCAGCAGCCGTGCTAGAGGCGATATATATAATTCACCCCTCCACTTT. Encoded protein: CASSRARGDIYNSPLHF.